These T cell receptor beta chains were read from a single sample in a study of cytomegalovirus exposure and HLA in healthy donors. TCRdb keeps only in-frame clones here, not all; method: immunoSEQ multiplex PCR. The sample has some 89,000 clones, roughly 85% seen once; the top ten hold 7.4%. The specimen was PBMCs. The receptors stem from a man aged 40-49 years in good health and CMV-seropositive. The CDR3 runs from the conserved cysteine through the conserved F or W. The D gene is left open where the match is weak. Clone sizes are given selectively: once, few, many, or a class where the clone is expanded.

TRBJ2-7 - TRBV14 few TGTGCCAGCAGCCAGCGACAGAGCTCCTACGAGCAGTACTTC CASSQRQSSYEQYF
TRBJ2-7 TRBD1 TRBV6-6 - TGTGCCAGCAGTTCTGGGACAGGGGTCTACGAGCAGTACTTC CASSSGTGVYEQYF
TRBJ1-1 TRBD1 TRBV6-1 - TGTGCCAGCAGTGAAGCGAACAGGGGGCTGGTAATTGAAGCTTTCTTT CASSEANRGLVIEAFF
TRBJ1-5 - TRBV6-5 once TGTGCCAGCAGCCGAGGACAGAACAATCAGCCCCAGCATTTT CASSRGQNNQPQHF
TRBJ2-3 TRBD2 TRBV7-9 - TGTTCCAGCAGCTTCCCGACTAGCGGGGACACAGATACGCAGTATTTT CSSSFPTSGDTDTQYF
TRBJ2-2 TRBD1 TRBV7-2 - TGTGCCAGCAGCCCCTATCGGACAGGGGGCAGCACCGGGGAGCTGTTTTTT CASSPYRTGGSTGELFF
TRBJ2-3 TRBD2 TRBV6-1 - TGTGCCAGCAAGCGGGGGGGCACAGATACGCAGTATTTT CASKRGGTDTQYF
TRBJ1-5 TRBD1 TRBV2 - TGTGCCAGCAGTGGACAGGGGGCTTATCAGCCCCAGCATTTT CASSGQGAYQPQHF
TRBJ2-7 TRBD2 TRBV11-2 - TGTGCCAGCACTCCGGGGCTAGCGGGAATCCACGAGCAGTACTTC CASTPGLAGIHEQYF
TRBJ2-7 - TRBV9 - TGTGCCAACTACTCCGACAGCCCTTTTTACGAGCAGTACTTC CANYSDSPFYEQYF
TRBJ1-4 - TRBV4-2 - TGTGCCAGCAGCCAACTAGGGGGTTCTAATGAAAAACTGTTTTTT CASSQLGGSNEKLFF
TRBJ2-7 - TRBV7-2 - TGTGCCAGCAGCTTAATATGGGAGTGGTCCCACGAGCAGTACTTC CASSLIWEWSHEQYF
TRBJ2-3 TRBD2 TRBV7-2 - TGTGCCAGCAGCTTAGGGGGCGGGCGGGGGGCCAGGTCAGATACGCAGTATTTT CASSLGGGRGARSDTQYF
TRBJ2-1 - TRBV6-1 - TGTGCCAGCACTACCCCAGGGTTATACGAGCAGTTCTTC CASTTPGLYEQFF
TRBJ1-2 - TRBV6-1 few TGTGCCAGCAGTGAGAGGTCAGGGGTGGGCTACACCTTC CASSERSGVGYTF
TRBJ1-1 - TRBV29-1 - TGCAGCGTTGAAGACGCGACATCAGCCGAAGCTTTCTTT CSVEDATSAEAFF
TRBJ2-6 - TRBV5-4 - TGTGCCAGCAGCTTGCGAGGGGACACTGGGGCCAACGTCCTGACTTTC CASSLRGDTGANVLTF
TRBJ2-1 - TRBV4-2 - TGTGCCAGCAGCCCGAGGGCTAGCTCCTACAATGAGCAGTTCTTC CASSPRASSYNEQFF
TRBJ2-1 - TRBV10-1 - TGCGCCAGCAGTGAGCACAGGGCCCCGGGGCAGTTCTTC CASSEHRAPGQFF
TRBJ1-2 TRBD1 TRBV28 - TGTGCCAGCAGTCTAAAACAGGGGAACTATGGCTACACCTTC CASSLKQGNYGYTF
TRBJ2-7 - TRBV4-1 - TGCGCCAGCAGCCAAGATCGGGGGGAGCAGTACTTC CASSQDRGEQYF
TRBJ2-3 TRBD2 TRBV5-1 - TGCGCCAGCAGTTCTAGCGGTCCCTGGGGCGATACGCAGTATTTT CASSSSGPWGDTQYF
TRBJ2-3 - TRBV21-1 - TGTGCCAGCAGCAAATCGAAGGGCTCGGGGGCAGATACGCAGTATTTT CASSKSKGSGADTQYF
TRBJ1-4 - TRBV5-1 - TGCGCCAGCAGCGTGGGCTCGGCAACTAATGAAAAACTGTTTTTT CASSVGSATNEKLFF
TRBJ2-1 - TRBV7-2 few TGTGCCAGCAGCTTAGATGGCGGATTCTCCTACAATGAGCAGTTCTTC CASSLDGGFSYNEQFF
TRBJ1-2 TRBD1 TRBV6-5 - TGTGCCAGTGCAAAGGACAGGGGAATCTATGGCTACACCTTC CASAKDRGIYGYTF
TRBJ2-3 - TRBV29-1 - TGCAGCGCACAGGGTGTGGGCGCAGATACGCAGTATTTT CSAQGVGADTQYF
TRBJ2-3 - TRBV9 once TGTGCCAGCAGCGGAGAGACAGCAGATACGCAGTATTTT CASSGETADTQYF
TRBJ2-3 - TRBV7-9 - TGTGCCAGCAGCTTAGGGCAGGGTATAGATACGCAGTATTTT CASSLGQGIDTQYF
TRBJ2-3 - TRBV18 once TGTGCCAGCTCCCAACAGCACGGCCGATTCGGAGATACGCAGTATTTT CASSQQHGRFGDTQYF
TRBJ2-3 TRBD1 TRBV2 - TGTGCCAGCAGTGCCACCGGGACAGCCGTTGGCGCGGGGCAGTATTTT CASSATGTAVGAGQYF
TRBJ1-5 TRBD1 TRBV6-5 - TGTGCCAGCAGTGGACAGGGTTATCAGCCCCAGCATTTT CASSGQGYQPQHF
TRBJ2-7 TRBD2 TRBV5-5 once TGTGCCAGCAGCCAACTAGCGGGAGCTGGTGAGCAGTACTTC CASSQLAGAGEQYF
TRBJ1-5 - TRBV2 - TGTGCCAGCAGTGGGACAGCTAATCAGCCCCAGCATTTT CASSGTANQPQHF
TRBJ2-2 TRBD2 TRBV11-2 - TGTGCCAGCAGCTCAGCCATCGGACTAGCGAACACCGGGGAGCTGTTTTTT CASSSAIGLANTGELFF
TRBJ2-5 TRBD1 TRBV4-1 - TGCGCCAGCAGCTACCCGAGGGGGCAGGGCGGAGAGACCCAGTACTTC CASSYPRGQGGETQYF
TRBJ1-6 - TRBV7-6 - TGTGCCAGCAGCTTAGCTCAGAAATATAATTCACCCCTCCACTTT CASSLAQKYNSPLHF
TRBJ2-1 - TRBV4-2 - TGTGCCAGCAGCCAAGGGGCAGGGTACAATGAGCAGTTCTTC CASSQGAGYNEQFF
TRBJ2-2 - TRBV9 - TGTGCCAGCAGCGTAGAGGTGTCGACGGGCACCGGGGAGCTGTTTTTT CASSVEVSTGTGELFF
TRBJ2-5 TRBD1 TRBV5-1 - TGCGCCAGCAGCCTGAGTGGACTCGGGGACAGAGAGACCCAGTACTTC CASSLSGLGDRETQYF
TRBJ2-2 - TRBV5-5 - TGTGCCAGCAGCTTGACAGGGAACGGGGAGCTGTTTTTT CASSLTGNGELFF
TRBJ1-6 - TRBV30 - TGTGCCTGGCGGCCGCCCGGGAATTCACCCCTCCACTTT CAWRPPGNSPLHF
TRBJ2-3 - TRBV28 - TGTGCCAGCAGTTTAGGGGTCGGGGGCACAGATACGCAGTATTTT CASSLGVGGTDTQYF
TRBJ2-1 TRBD1 TRBV4-1 - TGCGCCAGCGGGAACAGGGGGAATGAGCAGTTCTTC CASGNRGNEQFF
TRBJ2-6 - TRBV7-6 few TGTGCCAGCAGCTTAACCGGTGGGGCCAACGTCCTGACTTTC CASSLTGGANVLTF
TRBJ2-5 - TRBV18 - TGTGCCAGCTCACCAACCTATCGAGAGACCCAGTACTTC CASSPTYRETQYF
TRBJ1-2 TRBD1 TRBV2 - TGTGCCAGCGGGTCTGGGGACAGAAGATTTTATGGCTACACCTTC CASGSGDRRFYGYTF
TRBJ2-7 TRBD2 TRBV4-2 few TGTGCCAGCAGCCAAGAGCCCAATAGCGGGGGTTGCGAGCAGTACTTC CASSQEPNSGGCEQYF